This TCR beta chain was identified in a study of T cell responses to AZD1222 COVID-19 vaccine. Study-wide findings and caveats: Donor demographics were predominantly white British with a female majority; clonal diversity may be underestimated. Reportedly, nearly half the spike-specific TCRs target unmutated variant regions. Along spike, vaccine-associated CD4 TCRs were found throughout, with dominance at 160-218 and 743-854.

Germline CDR1 SGHRS, CDR2 YFSETQ. The CDR3 extends over 15 amino acids. With 0 bases removed from V and 7 bases from J, the gap between germline ends came to 13 bases. Here immunoSEQ multiplex PCR was the method, and the copy in TCRdb shows in-frame clones only, minus some. The data contain around 160,000 clones, roughly 94% of them seen just once; the ten biggest clones take up 4% to 5.5%. In regard to this clone: Its specificity is not known.

The TCR originated in an adult who received the AZD1222 COVID-19 vaccine. The chain has TRBV5-1 and TRBJ2-2; weak D call: TRBD1 (6 bases). Sequencing was performed on peripheral blood, taken 28 days after the second AZD1222 dose. In nucleotides, the CDR3 is TGCGCCAGCAGCTTGGCCCACAGGGTTGACGGGGAGCTGTTTTTT. Protein product: CASSLAHRVDGELFF.